The 20 T cell receptor beta chains below all came from one sample that was sequenced in a study of CD8+ T cells in alopecia areata (dated by TCRdb to the late 2010s). The library was built by means of the immunoSEQ multiplex PCR assay. To provide template for TCR sequencing, every sample had RNA extracted and reverse transcribed into cDNA. TCRdb stores this immuneACCESS table with in-frame sequences only. Part of the clones is absent; in the studies checked, under half of the shortfall reflects unresolved V genes, and no reason is known for the rest. The sample includes under 130,000 clones, with about nine tenths observed a single time. The ten largest clones add up to around 10% of the sample. This sample's treatment or condition label indicates: oral pan-JAK inhibitor, 5-10 mg twice daily. Source: CD8+ T cells sorted from blood, taken between weeks 30 and 35, from a patient treated with tofacitinib. Receptor source: a human donor with alopecia areata.

The V gene is TRBV4-1, the J gene TRBJ1-2, with D uncertain. Germline V gene lookup returns CDR1 MGHRA and CDR2 YSYEKL. Trimming took off 4 bases at V and 0 bases at J, with 9 bases between the two ends. The CDR3 extends over 14 amino acids. The CDR3 spells CASSPSLANYGYTF. The CDR3 DNA is TGCGCCAGCAGCCCCTCTCTCGCTAACTATGGCTACACCTTC.

This clone has just a few counts. The gene calls are TRBV6-1 and TRBJ2-7; a possible D gene is TRBD1 (5 bases). Trimming left V 3 bases short and J 2 bases short, with 8 bases between. The CDR3 is made up of 13 amino acids. Germline lookup yields CDR1 MNHNS and CDR2 SASEGT. The chain's CDR3 is CASSDVRAYEQYF. The CDR3 coding sequence is TGTGCCAGCAGTGATGTCAGGGCCTACGAGCAGTACTTC.

The V and J genes are TRBV30 and TRBJ1-1; tentative D call: TRBD1 (5 bases). The CDR3 length is 15 residues. Trimming stripped 5 bases from V and 2 bases from J, with 18 bases between. Germline CDR1 reads GTSNPN; CDR2 reads SVGIG (reference sequence). The CDR3 DNA is TGTGCCTGGGCCGGGGGGGGATACGTCAACACTGAAGCTTTCTTT. Translating it yields CAWAGGGYVNTEAFF.

A single count supports this clone. The genes are TRBV30 and TRBJ2-3; D may be TRBD2 (5 bases). The CDR3 covers 14 residues. Trimming shortened V by 5 bases and J by 4 bases, and 16 bases separated the two germline ends. Germline V gene sequence: CDR1 GTSNPN, CDR2 SVGIG (reference sequence). As DNA, the CDR3 is TGTGCCTGGGAAACAACCGGGGATTCAGATACGCAGTATTTT. Residues: CAWETTGDSDTQYF.

The V call is TRBV19, the J call TRBJ2-1, with TRBD2 identical over 11 bases. The CDR3 runs 18 residues. Germline CDR1 and CDR2: LNHDA and SQIVND (reference sequence). V was clipped by 3 bases and J by 0 bases; unmatched bases: 7. In nucleotides, the CDR3 is TGTGCCAGTAGTATTCTCGGACTAGCGGGTAGCTCCTACAATGAGCAGTTCTTC. Translated, it gives CASSILGLAGSSYNEQFF.

The rearrangement links TRBV4-1 to TRBJ2-1, with D possibly TRBD2 on 6 matching bases. V shed 1 base and J shed 8 bases, with 12 bases lying between them. Germline assignment: CDR1 MGHRA and CDR2 YSYEKL. This CDR3 has 14 amino acids. CDR3 coding DNA: TGCGCCAGCAGCCAAGGTCAGGGAGGCGATGAGCAGTTCTTC. This encodes CASSQGQGGDEQFF.

This clone is a singleton in its sample. This chain joins TRBV25-1 and TRBJ2-2, with a possible D match to TRBD2 (5 bases). Trimming removed 7 bases from V and 8 bases from J, with 11 bases in between. Germline assignment: CDR1 MGHDK and CDR2 SYGVNS. This CDR3 has 12 residues. CDR3 nucleotide sequence: TGTGCCAGCACCCTAAGGGAGGGGGAGCTGTTTTTT. Its translation: CASTLREGELFF.

V usage is TRBV6-4 and J usage is TRBJ2-2; 12 positions match TRBD2. Germline loops: CDR1 MRHNA, CDR2 SNTAGT. This CDR3 is built from 15 residues. Trimming at V came to 3 bases and at J to 4 bases, leaving 0 bases not matched to a gene. CDR3 DNA: TGTGCCAGCAGTGAACTAGCGGGGGGCACCGGGGAGCTGTTTTTT. Its translation: CASSELAGGTGELFF.

This chain uses TRBV27 with TRBJ2-7, with D possibly being TRBD1 (6 bases). The V and J ends lost 5 bases and 5 bases respectively, with 19 bases between them. Germline V gene data show CDR1 as MNHEY and CDR2 as SMNVEV (reference sequence). The CDR3 consists of 15 residues. The CDR3: CASSLRGRGNHEQYF. In nucleotides, the CDR3 is TGTGCCAGCAGTCTCCGTGGAAGGGGGAACCACGAGCAGTACTTC.

CDR3 sequence: CASGLVRGFHNEQFF. For the CDR3, the DNA is TGTGCTAGTGGTTTGGTCCGGGGGTTCCACAATGAGCAGTTCTTC. This sequence joins TRBV12-5 and TRBJ2-1; the D gene is possibly TRBD2 (6 bases). Germline CDR1 reads LGHNT; CDR2 reads FRNRAP. Trimming took off 0 bases at V and 5 bases at J, with 11 bases between the two ends. There are 15 residues in the CDR3.

This chain joins TRBV5-5 and TRBJ2-1; 11 bases agree with TRBD1. The CDR3 loop spans 14 amino acids. J lost 7 bases, V lost 3 bases, and 3 bases had no gene match. CDR1 is SGHKS and CDR2 is YYEKEE in the germline V gene (reference sequence). The CDR3 sequence is CASSSGQGANEQFF. The CDR3 coding sequence is TGTGCCAGCAGCTCAGGACAGGGGGCGAATGAGCAGTTCTTC.

The genes are TRBV29-1 and TRBJ1-1, with D possibly being TRBD1 (6 bases). Trimming removed 7 bases from V and 4 bases from J, with 13 bases in between. The CDR3 totals 12 residues. In germline, CDR1 is SQVTM, CDR2 ANQGSEA. The CDR3 loop is CSAVQGFTEAFF. Written as DNA, the CDR3 is TGCAGCGCAGTACAGGGTTTCACTGAAGCTTTCTTT.

V usage is TRBV7-9 and J usage is TRBJ1-4; D is uncertain. The CDR3 is made up of 13 amino acids. V gave up 3 bases and J gave up 6 bases, with 8 bases separating them. Germline V CDR1 and CDR2: SEHNR, FQNEAQ (reference sequence). The CDR3 sequence is CASSFDSDEKLFF. The CDR3 nucleotides are TGTGCCAGCAGCTTTGACTCTGATGAAAAACTGTTTTTT. The full variable domain, completed using reference TRBV7-9 and TRBJ1-4, is DTGVSQNPRHKITKRGQNVTFRCDPISEHNRLYWYRQTLGQGPEFLTYFQNEAQLEKSRLLSDRFSAERPKGSFSTLEIQRTEQGDSAMYLCASSFDSDEKLFFGSGTQLSVL.

V gene TRBV6-6 combines with J gene TRBJ2-5; 12 bases are a match to TRBD2. The germline V gene has CDR1 MNHNY and CDR2 SVGAGI (reference sequence). V shed 6 bases, J shed 5 bases, and the junction held 7 bases outside the gene matches. CDR3 length: 15 residues. The chain's CDR3 is CASSSSGGAMETQYF. For the CDR3, the DNA is TGTGCCAGCAGCTCTAGCGGGGGGGCGATGGAGACCCAGTACTTC.

This clone was counted a single time. The chain couples TRBV9 to TRBJ2-1, with TRBD2 as a possible D gene (6 bases). The CDR3 contains 13 residues. The V and J ends lost 3 bases and 9 bases respectively, with 13 bases between them. The germline V gene encodes CDR1 SGDLS and CDR2 YYNGEE. The CDR3 DNA reads TGTGCCAGCAGCGCAGAGGAGGGAGGTGAGCAGTTCTTC. Translated, it gives CASSAEEGGEQFF.

The rearrangement joins TRBV6-5 to TRBJ2-1; the D is unclear. Deletions cut 5 bases from V and 5 bases from J, with 13 bases between. The CDR3 is 14 residues long. Germline V lookup: CDR1 MNHEY, CDR2 SVGAGI. The CDR3 spells CASSLQGYNNEQFF. CDR3 nucleotides: TGTGCCAGCAGTCTTCAAGGTTACAACAATGAGCAGTTCTTC.

The chain has TRBV7-8 and TRBJ2-7; D not certain. Trimming removed 5 bases at V and 0 bases at J, with 17 bases between. The CDR3 has 16 residues. CDR1 is SGHVS and CDR2 is FQNEAQ in the germline V gene. CDR3 in amino acids: CASSPRSWQPSYEQYF. The DNA for the CDR3 is TGTGCCAGCAGCCCCCGAAGTTGGCAGCCCTCCTACGAGCAGTACTTC.

The gene calls are TRBV9 and TRBJ2-3; D possibly corresponds to TRBD2 (7 bases). This CDR3 has 17 residues. Germline CDR1 SGDLS, CDR2 YYNGEE. Trimming took off 0 bases at V and 3 bases at J, with 17 bases between the two ends. CDR3 in DNA: TGTGCCAGCAGCGTAGCTGGGCGGGGGCCGGTAACAGATACGCAGTATTTT. It translates to CASSVAGRGPVTDTQYF.

V is TRBV7-3 and J is TRBJ2-7; TRBD1 agrees at 10 bases. V was clipped by 4 bases and J by 3 bases; unmatched bases: 6. Germline CDR1 is SGHTA and CDR2 is FQGTGA. The CDR3 spans 15 residues. CDR3 region: CASSYTGQGNYEQYF. CDR3 DNA sequence: TGTGCCAGCAGCTACACGGGACAGGGGAACTACGAGCAGTACTTC.

V gene TRBV2 combines with J gene TRBJ1-3; a possible D gene is TRBD1 (6 bases). Deletions cut 6 bases from V and 0 bases from J, with 15 bases between. The germline V gene encodes CDR1 SNHLY and CDR2 FYNNEI. The CDR3 length is 16 residues. CDR3 coding DNA: TGTGCCAGCAGCACAGACAGGATAGCCTCTGGAAACACCATATATTTT. As protein: CASSTDRIASGNTIYF.